This paragraph covers one T cell receptor (beta chain) sequence. The data were obtained in a study of CXCR3-negative and CXCR3-positive naive CD8 T cells. With UMI labels, 5' RACE was used to prepare the TRB cDNA libraries. TCRdb reprocessed the 5' RACE reads; each CDR3 protein has one entry and no DNA is given. The sample spans 46,000 or so distinct CDR3 sequences; the ten largest clones claim 2% to 2.5%. Germline CDR1 and CDR2: KGHSH and LQKENI. The CDR3 loop spans 17 amino acids. The chain recombines TRBV18 with TRBJ2-5; TCRdb selects TRBD1, and the lack of DNA leaves this call unchecked. This sequence was found in a human donor in good health. Some clones in this sample may be carry-over from other donors' samples. Material: naive CXCR3- CD8+ T cells from blood. Subset meaning: CD45RO-CCR7+CD27+CD95- naive CD8+ T cells lacking CXCR3 (TNR3-). CDR3 protein: CASSPPPESWPKETQYF.